A single sample is the source of the 8 T cell receptor beta chains below, sequenced in a study of Graves' ophthalmopathy and Graves' hyperthyroidism. Amplification of TCR beta CDR3 regions used RNA transcripts. HTBI-primed RT-PCR formed the first round, and a multiplex PCR formed the second. TCRdb ran MiXCR on the multiplex PCR reads and lists one entry per CDR3 protein. The sample consists of roughly 170,000 distinct CDR3 sequences, 35% to 45% of them appearing once. Sequenced input: peripheral blood. The receptors stem from a young man with Graves' ophthalmopathy.

The chain links TRBV13 to TRBJ1-1; no clear D. Between the trimmed V and J ends, which lost 6 bases and 0 bases, there was a span of 11 bases. The CDR3 consists of 14 residues. CDR1 is PRHDT and CDR2 is FYEKMQ in the germline V gene (reference sequence). CDR3 region: CASSEGLMNTEAFF. CDR3 nucleotide sequence: TGTGCCAGCAGTGAAGGTCTGATGAACACTGAAGCTTTCTTT.

This chain links TRBV6-1 with TRBJ1-1, with D uncertain. Trimming stripped 6 bases from V and 6 bases from J, with 17 bases between. The CDR3 is 14 amino acids. CDR1 and CDR2 (germline): MNHNS, SASEGT. This CDR3 reads CASRPAPPAAEAFF. Here the CDR3 DNA reads TGTGCCAGCAGACCCGCCCCTCCGGCGGCTGAAGCTTTCTTT.

This clonotype has a count of ten or more. This chain joins TRBV6-2 or TRBV6-3 and TRBJ2-2; 7 bases match TRBD2. This CDR3 spans 14 amino acids. Germline V gives CDR1 MNHEY, CDR2 SVGEGT. Losses at the gene ends were 6 bases for V and 3 bases for J; bases not matched to a gene: 4. The CDR3: CASRGGSDTGELFF. CDR3 DNA sequence: TGTGCCAGCAGGGGCGGGAGTGACACCGGGGAGCTGTTTTTT.

This clonotype was detected ten times or more. The V and J genes are TRBV28 and TRBJ1-5; TRBD1 matches at 9 bases. Looked up from germline, CDR1 is MDHEN and CDR2 is SYDVKM. The CDR3 spans 17 residues. Here the CDR3 DNA reads TGTGCGACCCTCGGACAGGGGATTCGGTATAGCAATCAGCCCCAGCATTTT. Its translation is CATLGQGIRYSNQPQHF.

This clonotype was recorded once. The V call is TRBV6-1, the J call TRBJ1-1, with D maybe TRBD1 (6 bases). Between the trimmed V and J ends, which lost 3 bases and 0 bases, there was a span of 11 bases. The CDR3 is 15 amino acids. Per germline, CDR1 MNHNS and CDR2 SASEGT. CDR3 in amino acids: CASSDLTGLNTEAFF. The DNA of the CDR3 is TGTGCCAGCAGTGATTTGACAGGTCTGAACACTGAAGCTTTCTTT.

This clonotype was detected a few times. V gene TRBV12-3 or TRBV12-4 combines with J gene TRBJ1-1, with TRBD1 identical over 8 bases. V trimming: 3 bases; J trimming: 5 bases; junction bases outside the gene matches: 8. There are 15 residues in the CDR3. The CDR3 reads CASSFGQGSYTEAFF. The DNA of the CDR3 is TGTGCCAGCAGTTTTGGACAGGGTTCATATACTGAAGCTTTCTTT.

The rearrangement links TRBV28 to TRBJ2-5, with 7 bases aligning to TRBD1. V trimming: 7 bases; J trimming: 4 bases; junction bases outside the gene matches: 6. The CDR3 is 13 amino acids. Per the germline V gene, CDR1 is MDHEN and CDR2 is SYDVKM. As DNA, the CDR3 is TGTGCCAGCACCAGACAGGGCTTAGAGACCCAGTACTTC. The encoded protein is CASTRQGLETQYF.

The sample holds many counts of this clonotype. The chain recombines TRBV29-1 with TRBJ2-2; D is possibly TRBD1 (5 bases). CDR1 and CDR2 from the germline V gene are SQVTM and ANQGSEA. This CDR3 comprises 14 residues. The V end lost 0 bases, the J end lost 4 bases, and 9 bases lay between the germline ends. As DNA, the CDR3 is TGCAGCGTTGAAGATTCCAGGGTCACCGGGGAGCTGTTTTTT. Its protein is CSVEDSRVTGELFF.